The present TCR beta chain was sequenced within a study of blood T cell repertoires in COVID-19. The V end was cut by 3 bases, the J end by 6 bases, with 17 bases between. This CDR3 is 15 amino acids long. Germline values: CDR1 LNHDA, CDR2 SQIVND (reference sequence). In the original analysis: Amplification with reference gene primers provided the estimates of nucleated cell counts. Clones were read by immunoSEQ multiplex PCR, and TCRdb kept only the in-frame ones, dropping some. The V and J calls and clone size were taken over from that table, and D and trimming were inferred from the DNA. The sample holds more than 350,000 clones; 87% are singletons and the top ten take about 9.4%.

The genes are TRBV19 and TRBJ1-1; tentative D call: TRBD1 (5 bases). The receptor was derived from a woman in her fifties or sixties who had recovered from COVID-19. What was sequenced was PBMCs or T cells enriched from blood (not recorded which). CDR3 sequence (DNA): TGTGCCAGTAGTATCGGTCTCCAGGGTATCTCTGAAGCTTTCTTT. Residues: CASSIGLQGISEAFF.